A selection of T cell receptor beta chains follows, all from one sample in a study of shared clonotypes between healthy human individuals. Only in-frame clones appear in the TCRdb table, and some are missing; sequencing was by immunoSEQ multiplex PCR. The sample includes approximately 440,000 clones, 75% to 80% of them seen just once. The source material was PBMCs. Receptor source: a woman in her forties in good health. Some clones in this sample may be carry-over from other donors' samples. The CDR3 runs from the conserved cysteine through the conserved F or W. A D gene is named only where the DNA matches it firmly. Rows give clone size only sometimes, using once, few, many, or a class for an expanded clone.

len | j_gene | abundance | v_gene | d_gene | CDR3nt | CDR3aa
19 | TRBJ2-5 | few | TRBV28 | TRBD1 | TGTGCCAGCAGTTTTCAAGTGGCGGGACAGGGAGGGGGAAGAGAGACCCAGTACTTC | CASSFQVAGQGGGRETQYF
15 | TRBJ2-3 | - | TRBV28 | - | TGTGCCAGCAGCGCGTCCGGGTCGCCCACAGATACGCAGTATTTT | CASSASGSPTDTQYF
16 | TRBJ2-1 | - | TRBV4-2 | TRBD2 | TGTGCCAGCAGCGGGCGAGGCGGGAGCTCCTACAATGAGCAGTTCTTC | CASSGRGGSSYNEQFF
14 | TRBJ2-1 | - | TRBV5-6 | - | TGTGCCAGCAGCTTGGTTGCCCTTTCGGATAGGCAGTTCTTC | CASSLVALSDRQFF
17 | TRBJ2-7 | many | TRBV14 | - | TGTGCCAGCAGCCAAGATAACAAGGATCCCAGGGGCCGAGCCCAGTACTTC | CASSQDNKDPRGRAQYF
14 | TRBJ2-2 | few | TRBV4-2 | - | TGTGCCAGCAGCCAAGATCGGAGGACCGGGGAGCTGTTTTTT | CASSQDRRTGELFF
14 | TRBJ2-1 | - | TRBV7-3 | - | TGTGCCAGCAGCTTAGGGTCTCGCTACAATGAGCAGTTCTTC | CASSLGSRYNEQFF
16 | TRBJ1-4 | - | TRBV28 | - | TGTGCCAGCAGGGGCGTAGGGTGGGCAACTAATGAAAAACTGTTTTTT | CASRGVGWATNEKLFF
15 | TRBJ1-1 | - | TRBV4-1 | - | TGCGCCAGCAGGGCCCGGCAGGGGCGGGTGACTGAAGCTTTCTTT | CASRARQGRVTEAFF
13 | TRBJ1-2 | many | TRBV5-1 | - | TGCGCCAGCAACACCGGGGCCAGGGAAGACTACACCTTC | CASNTGAREDYTF
14 | TRBJ2-2 | - | TRBV29-1 | - | TGCAGCGTTGGAGGCAGGGGAGGCACCGGGGAGCTGTTTTTT | CSVGGRGGTGELFF
14 | TRBJ2-5 | once | TRBV18 | - | TGTGCCAGCTCAGAGACAGACAGGATGAAGACCCAGTACTTC | CASSETDRMKTQYF
14 | TRBJ1-3 | - | TRBV19 | - | TGTGCCAGTAGTAGGTCAGGCACTGGAAACACCATATATTTT | CASSRSGTGNTIYF
15 | TRBJ2-7 | - | TRBV5-1 | TRBD2 | TGCGCCAGCAGCTACCAGCGGGAGTCGGGCTACGAGCAGTACTTC | CASSYQRESGYEQYF
15 | TRBJ2-2 | - | TRBV27 | - | TGTGCCAGCAGTCAACCAGCAGTGCGCACCGGGGAGCTGTTTTTT | CASSQPAVRTGELFF
14 | TRBJ1-1 | - | TRBV2 | TRBD1 | TGTGCCAGCAGTGGTAGAGGGGGCTTCCCTGAAGCTTTCTTT | CASSGRGGFPEAFF
15 | TRBJ2-7 | - | TRBV18 | - | TGTGCCAGCTCACCATCAGGGGGGCCTTCCTACGAGCAGTACTTC | CASSPSGGPSYEQYF
13 | TRBJ2-4 | - | TRBV5-8 | - | TGTGCCAGCAGCTCCCAGGGGCCGGGCATTCAGTACTTC | CASSSQGPGIQYF
13 | TRBJ2-3 | - | TRBV9 | - | TGTGCCAGCAGCGTAGCCCCCCCTGATACGCAGTATTTT | CASSVAPPDTQYF
13 | TRBJ2-1 | - | TRBV29-1 | - | TGCAGCGCATCCCTGGGAGGTCGCAATGAGCAGTTCTTC | CSASLGGRNEQFF
14 | TRBJ2-3 | - | TRBV7-8 | - | TGTGCCAGCAGCTTAGGGAGGCTACAAGATACGCAGTATTTT | CASSLGRLQDTQYF
13 | TRBJ2-5 | many | TRBV6-1 | - | TGTGCCAGCAGTGACGGACACTCGGAGACCCAGTACTTC | CASSDGHSETQYF
13 | TRBJ1-2 | - | TRBV5-4 | - | TGTGCCAGCAGCGCCAGTGTCGTCTATGGCTACACCTTC | CASSASVVYGYTF
18 | TRBJ2-2 | - | TRBV5-1 | TRBD2 | TGCGCCAGCAGCTTCCCCGAGACTAGCGGGCAGCACACCGGGGAGCTGTTTTTT | CASSFPETSGQHTGELFF
13 | TRBJ2-7 | - | TRBV6-6 | TRBD1 | TGTGCCAGCAGTTACGATACAGGGGTGGGGCAGTACTTC | CASSYDTGVGQYF
17 | TRBJ2-3 | - | TRBV19 | TRBD1 | TGTGCCAGTAGTATGGACAGGGGGTCAGCGGAAGCAGATACGCAGTATTTT | CASSMDRGSAEADTQYF
13 | TRBJ1-2 | few | TRBV5-1 | - | TGCGCCAGCAGCTTCATGGGGGAGGACGGCTACACCTTC | CASSFMGEDGYTF
11 | TRBJ2-1 | - | TRBV28 | - | TGTGCCAGCAGTTTCCAGGGCGGACCGGTCTTC | CASSFQGGPVF
13 | TRBJ2-3 | - | TRBV18 | - | TGTGCCAGCTCAATGGGGGCACAAGATACGCAGTATTTT | CASSMGAQDTQYF
11 | TRBJ1-2 | - | TRBV30 | - | TGTGCCTGTCTTTACTTGGGTGGCTACACCTTC | CACLYLGGYTF
16 | TRBJ1-5 | - | TRBV27 | - | TGTGCCAGCAGTCCTTCGGGTCGGGGTAGCAATCAGCCCCAGCATTTT | CASSPSGRGSNQPQHF
14 | TRBJ1-1 | - | TRBV7-3 | TRBD1 | TGTGCCAGCAGCTTAGCGGGACAGCACACTGAAGCTTTCTTT | CASSLAGQHTEAFF
14 | TRBJ2-7 | few | TRBV4-3 | TRBD2 | TGCGCCAGCAGCCAAGAACTAGCGGGAGACGAGCAGTACTTC | CASSQELAGDEQYF
16 | TRBJ2-1 | - | TRBV18 | TRBD2 | TGTGCCAGCTCACCACCGGAGCGGGAGGTGGGTAATGAGCAGTTCTTC | CASSPPEREVGNEQFF
14 | TRBJ1-1 | - | TRBV6-1 | - | TGTGCCAGCAGTGAAACCACAGAGTACACTGAAGCTTTCTTT | CASSETTEYTEAFF
15 | TRBJ2-5 | - | TRBV27 | TRBD2 | TGTGCCAGCAGCAGACTAGCGGGGAATGAAGAGACCCAGTACTTC | CASSRLAGNEETQYF
13 | TRBJ2-7 | - | TRBV11-2 | - | TGTGCCAGCAGCTTAGAAGGTGGGACCGAGCAGTACTTC | CASSLEGGTEQYF
11 | TRBJ1-2 | - | TRBV5-1 | - | TGCGCCAGCAGCTTGGGACAGGGCTACACCTTC | CASSLGQGYTF
16 | TRBJ2-5 | few | TRBV14 | - | TGTGCCAGCAGCCAGGTCCATAGGGGAGGCCAAGAGACCCAGTACTTC | CASSQVHRGGQETQYF
15 | TRBJ1-4 | - | TRBV7-9 | - | TGTGCCAGCAGCCCCCGTGGTCCCTTGGGTGAAAAACTGTTTTTT | CASSPRGPLGEKLFF
17 | TRBJ1-2 | - | TRBV19 | - | TGTGCCAGTAGTATTGGTGGAGGACAGCGGGGGGTCTATGGCTACACCTTC | CASSIGGGQRGVYGYTF
13 | TRBJ1-1 | - | TRBV7-6 | - | TGTGCCAGCAGCTCGAGACTGGGCACTGAAGCTTTCTTT | CASSSRLGTEAFF
15 | TRBJ2-2 | many | TRBV18 | TRBD1 | TGTGCCAGCTCACTGGGACAGGGGCTCGGCGGGGAGCTGTTTTTT | CASSLGQGLGGELFF
18 | TRBJ2-6 | - | TRBV15 | - | TGTGCCACCAGCAGAGATCTCAGGAGTCACTCTGGGGCCAACGTCCTGACTTTC | CATSRDLRSHSGANVLTF
14 | TRBJ1-3 | - | TRBV6-1 | - | TGTGCCAGCAGCATCAGGGGATCTGGAAACACCATATATTTT | CASSIRGSGNTIYF
16 | TRBJ2-7 | - | TRBV7-6 | TRBD1 | TGTGCCAGCAGCTCCCGGGTGGGGACAGGGGACCGGGAGCAGTACTTC | CASSSRVGTGDREQYF
15 | TRBJ2-7 | once | TRBV7-9 | TRBD1 | TGTGCCAGCAGCTTAAGACAGGGGGGAACCTACGAGCAGTACTTC | CASSLRQGGTYEQYF
14 | TRBJ2-2 | - | TRBV29-1 | TRBD2 | TGCAGCGTCGCGACTAGCGGAAACACCGGGGAGCTGTTTTTT | CSVATSGNTGELFF
20 | TRBJ2-2 | once | TRBV4-2 | TRBD2 | TGTGCCAGCAGCCAAGCCCCAACTAGCGGCCTATTTAGTAGCACCGGGGAGCTGTTTTTT | CASSQAPTSGLFSSTGELFF
13 | TRBJ1-1 | - | TRBV15 | - | TGTGCCACCAGCAGAGTGGGGAACACTGAAGCTTTCTTT | CATSRVGNTEAFF
12 | TRBJ2-2 | - | TRBV5-1 | - | TGCGCCAGTGGGGAGAACACCGGGGAGCTGTTTTTT | CASGENTGELFF
13 | TRBJ2-2 | - | TRBV2 | - | TGTGCCAGCTGCGAGGCGAACACCGGGGAGCTGTTTTTT | CASCEANTGELFF
13 | TRBJ1-2 | few | TRBV28 | - | TGTGCCAGCAGTTTCCCCGGGTGGTATGGCTACACCTTC | CASSFPGWYGYTF